This entry lists 32 T cell receptor beta chains sequenced from one sample in a study of cytomegalovirus exposure and HLA in healthy donors. The PCR ran on 60 Vbeta and 13 Jbeta primers. Sequenced by immunoSEQ multiplex PCR; TCRdb stores in-frame clones only, minus some. The sample yields around 64,000 clones, about four fifths seen once. Source material: PBMCs. The receptors shown here come from a young man in good health and CMV-seropositive.

This chain joins TRBV6-1 and TRBJ1-5; D is uncertain. This CDR3 is built from 14 residues. The germline V gene encodes CDR1 MNHNS and CDR2 SASEGT. V was shortened by 0 bases and J by 7 bases, with 10 bases between the two germline ends. The chain's CDR3 is CASSEARRTQPQHF. The CDR3, as DNA: TGTGCCAGCAGTGAAGCGAGAAGAACCCAGCCCCAGCATTTT.

The J gene is TRBJ1-3, the V gene TRBV30; possibly TRBD1 for D (6 bases). CDR3 length: 14 amino acids. Germline V gene data show CDR1 as GTSNPN and CDR2 as SVGIG (reference sequence). The germline V and J ends were trimmed by 5 bases and 2 bases, with 13 bases remaining between them. CDR3 DNA: TGTGCCTGGCTACAGGGCTCTCCTGGAAACACCATATATTTT. Encoded protein: CAWLQGSPGNTIYF.

This clone was picked up one time. The V and J genes are TRBV30 and TRBJ1-2, with D unclear. CDR1 is GTSNPN and CDR2 is SVGIG in the germline V gene (reference sequence). V lost 7 bases and J lost 2, with 8 bases in between. CDR3 length equals 11 residues. The CDR3 region is CASHGNYGYTF. The CDR3 DNA is TGTGCCTCCCACGGGAACTATGGCTACACCTTC.

The chain combines TRBV6-5 with TRBJ1-5, with 7 bases that match TRBD1. With 6 bases clipped from V and 3 bases from J, the junction kept 5 bases outside the gene matches. Germline V lookup: CDR1 MNHEY, CDR2 SVGAGI. The CDR3 has 14 residues. The CDR3 DNA reads TGTGCCAGCAGCTCGGACAGGTACAATCAGCCCCAGCATTTT. Protein product: CASSSDRYNQPQHF.

This chain joins TRBV28 and TRBJ2-4; 9 bases are a match to TRBD1. Germline assignment: CDR1 MDHEN and CDR2 SYDVKM. The CDR3 runs 14 residues. The V and J ends lost 5 bases and 8 bases, in that order; junction bases with no gene match: 7. The CDR3 DNA follows: TGTGCCAGCAGTCTCATACAGGGGGCGGACATTCAGTACTTC. It specifies CASSLIQGADIQYF. The entire variable domain, with the rest obtained from reference TRBV28 and TRBJ2-4, is as follows: DVKVTQSSRYLVKRTGEKVFLECVQDMDHENMFWYRQDPGLGLRLIYFSYDVKMKEKGDIPEGYSVSREKKERFSLILESASTNQTSMYLCASSLIQGADIQYFGAGTRLSVL.

Of note for this clone: Within the sample, other DNA sequences also encode this same CDR3. V usage is TRBV28 and J usage is TRBJ1-2, with D tentatively TRBD1 (5 bases). The germline V and J ends were trimmed by 3 bases and 2 bases, with 7 bases remaining between them. CDR1 is MDHEN and CDR2 is SYDVKM in the germline V gene. The CDR3 is 13 amino acids. The CDR3 loop is CASSLPGNYGYTF. The CDR3 nucleotides read TGTGCCAGCAGTTTGCCAGGGAACTATGGCTACACCTTC.

The chain has TRBV6-6 and TRBJ2-7; 16 bases align to TRBD2. Trimming cost V 6 bases and J 4 bases; bases outside gene matches: 6. Germline V lookup: CDR1 MNHNY, CDR2 SVGAGI (reference sequence). The length of the CDR3 is 16 residues. CDR3 region: CASSSGLAGGRYEQYF. The CDR3 DNA sequence: TGTGCCAGCAGCTCGGGACTAGCGGGAGGGCGGTACGAGCAGTACTTC.

The chain combines TRBV25-1 with TRBJ1-2, with a weak D call TRBD1 (5 bases). Germline-derived CDR1 and CDR2 are MGHDK and SYGVNS. V lost 7 bases and J lost 4, with 16 bases in between. This CDR3 comprises 14 residues. As DNA, the CDR3 is TGTGCCAGCAATGGGGGGGGAATTGGCTATGGCTACACCTTC. It encodes CASNGGGIGYGYTF.

The table lists this clone with a few counts. The rearrangement links TRBV30 to TRBJ1-1; a weak D match, TRBD1 (5 bases). The CDR3 length is 11 residues. V shed 5 bases and J shed 5 bases, with 9 bases lying between them. Germline values: CDR1 GTSNPN, CDR2 SVGIG (reference sequence). Here the CDR3 DNA reads TGTGCCTGGGAGGAGGGGACTGAAGCTTTCTTT. Its protein is CAWEEGTEAFF.

This clone was observed a few times. V gene TRBV30 combines with J gene TRBJ2-3; 8 bases map to TRBD2. The CDR3 runs to 13 residues. Germline CDR1 and CDR2: GTSNPN and SVGIG (reference sequence). Unmatched junction bases numbered 0, after V lost 0 bases and J lost 4 bases. CDR3 coding DNA: TGTGCCTGGAGTGTACTAGCGGCAGATACGCAGTATTTT. Translating it yields CAWSVLAADTQYF.

This chain's CDR3 is CACYRRDTEAFF. DNA for the CDR3: TGTGCCTGCTACCGCAGGGACACTGAAGCTTTCTTT. This rearrangement joins TRBV30 to TRBJ1-1; D might be TRBD1 (5 bases). The germline V and J ends were trimmed by 6 bases and 3 bases, with 11 bases remaining between them. The CDR3 loop spans 12 amino acids. Germline-derived CDR1 and CDR2 are GTSNPN and SVGIG (reference sequence).

V is TRBV16 and J is TRBJ1-1; no reliable D call. The CDR3 loop spans 13 amino acids. The germline V gene encodes CDR1 KGHSY and CDR2 FQNENV. V lost 2 bases and J lost 6, with 10 bases in between. The CDR3: CASSQILAAEAFF. In DNA form, the CDR3 reads TGTGCCAGCAGCCAAATCCTGGCAGCTGAAGCTTTCTTT.

The chain employs TRBV7-6 and TRBJ2-1, with a possible D match to TRBD1 (6 bases). Germline V gene lookup returns CDR1 SGHVS and CDR2 FNYEAQ. This CDR3 spans 16 amino acids. V lost 1 base, J lost 5 bases, and 15 bases lay in between. The DNA of the CDR3 is TGTGCCAGCAGCTTAGGGACAGCTGCTCCCCACAATGAGCAGTTCTTC. Translated, it gives CASSLGTAAPHNEQFF.

The chain couples TRBV4-1 to TRBJ1-5, with D possibly TRBD1 on 5 matching bases. The V gene lost 0 bases and the J gene lost 7 bases, with 13 bases spanning the gap. The germline CDR1 and CDR2 sequences are MGHRA and YSYEKL. The CDR3 consists of 15 residues. The CDR3 DNA reads as TGCGCCAGCAGCCAAGATAAGGGGCGGGGACAGCCCCAGCATTTT. This encodes CASSQDKGRGQPQHF.

This chain links TRBV9 with TRBJ2-2; TRBD1 agrees at 8 bases. The J segment lost 8 bases and the V segment lost 3 bases, leaving 9 bases of the junction unmatched. Germline values: CDR1 SGDLS, CDR2 YYNGEE. This CDR3 spans 15 amino acids. The CDR3 loop reads CASSGLQGASGELFF. As DNA, the CDR3 is TGTGCCAGCAGCGGGTTGCAGGGGGCGTCGGGGGAGCTGTTTTTT.

The gene calls are TRBV18 and TRBJ1-4; no clear D. V dropped 6 bases and J dropped 0 bases, with 8 bases sitting between them. From germline, CDR1 is KGHSH and CDR2 LQKENI. The CDR3 contains 14 residues. The CDR3 DNA sequence: TGTGCCAGCTCGTCGTCTTCAACTAATGAAAAACTGTTTTTT. Its translation: CASSSSSTNEKLFF.

The chain has TRBV6-4 and TRBJ1-1; no clear D. The CDR3 is made up of 13 amino acids. The germline V gene has CDR1 MRHNA and CDR2 SNTAGT. The ends were cut back, 5 bases at V and 1 base at J, with 8 bases in the middle. CDR3 DNA: TGTGCCAGCAGTTTCCGGGAGAACACTGAAGCTTTCTTT. Translation gives CASSFRENTEAFF.

The genes are TRBV6-5 and TRBJ1-1, with D unresolved. The CDR3 spans 14 residues. The germline gives CDR1 MNHEY, CDR2 SVGAGI. The V and J ends lost 4 bases and 1 base respectively, with 10 bases between them. The chain's CDR3 is CASSWKGRNTEAFF. DNA for the CDR3: TGTGCCAGCAGTTGGAAAGGGAGGAACACTGAAGCTTTCTTT.

This chain links TRBV6-5 with TRBJ1-5, with 8 bases aligning to TRBD1. The trim removed 4 bases at V and 2 bases at J, leaving 7 bases unmatched. CDR1 and CDR2 (germline): MNHEY, SVGAGI. The CDR3 length is 16 residues. In nucleotides, the CDR3 is TGTGCCAGCAGTTCTCCCGGACAGGGAGGCAATCAGCCCCAGCATTTT. Translated: CASSSPGQGGNQPQHF.

V and J are TRBV6-1 and TRBJ2-3; 7 bases are a match to TRBD1. The junction had 7 bases not matched to a gene; V was cut back by 3 bases and J by 4 bases. The V gene's germline CDR1 is MNHNS and CDR2 SASEGT. The CDR3 loop spans 15 amino acids. DNA for the CDR3: TGTGCCAGCAGTGAGCACAGGGGTGGGCCAGATACGCAGTATTTT. Translation: CASSEHRGGPDTQYF.

The chain recombines TRBV25-1 with TRBJ2-7; 7 bases align to TRBD2. Unmatched junction bases numbered 2, after V lost 3 bases and J lost 3 bases. The CDR3 length is 13 residues. Germline V gene lookup returns CDR1 MGHDK and CDR2 SYGVNS. For the CDR3, the DNA is TGTGCCAGCAGTGACGGGGGGAGCTACGAGCAGTACTTC. It is translated as CASSDGGSYEQYF.

This chain connects TRBV7-9 to TRBJ1-3; no definite D call. The germline CDR1 and CDR2 sequences are SEHNR and FQNEAQ (reference sequence). Trimming stripped 5 bases from V and 0 bases from J, with 11 bases between. The CDR3 covers 15 residues. The chain's CDR3 is CASSRERHSGNTIYF. The CDR3 region has the DNA TGTGCCAGCAGCCGTGAGAGGCACTCTGGAAACACCATATATTTT. The variable domain in full, with the rest retrieved from reference TRBV7-9 and TRBJ1-3, is DTGVSQNPRHKITKRGQNVTFRCDPISEHNRLYWYRQTLGQGPEFLTYFQNEAQLEKSRLLSDRFSAERPKGSFSTLEIQRTEQGDSAMYLCASSRERHSGNTIYFGEGSWLTVV.

The chain uses TRBV7-6 and TRBJ2-7, with D tentatively TRBD1 (6 bases). Germline CDR1 reads SGHVS; CDR2 reads FNYEAQ. Trimming left V 3 bases short and J 6 bases short, with 6 bases between. CDR3 length: 11 residues. The CDR3 protein is CASSLDSEQYF. In DNA form, the CDR3 reads TGTGCCAGCAGCTTGGACAGCGAGCAGTACTTC.

This clone was recorded once. The genes are TRBV15 and TRBJ2-5; 12 bases fit TRBD2. Germline trimming cut 2 bases from V and 4 bases from J; bases unmatched to any gene: 5. Germline CDR1 reads LNHNV; CDR2 reads YYDKDF (reference sequence). This CDR3 is built from 16 residues. The CDR3 loop reads CATSRSLAGGGETQYF. CDR3 sequence (DNA): TGTGCCACCAGCAGATCTCTAGCGGGAGGGGGAGAGACCCAGTACTTC.

V usage is TRBV28 and J usage is TRBJ1-5; 12 nucleotides match TRBD1. The V gene end was trimmed by 7 bases and the J gene end by 11 bases; junction bases not matched to a gene: 6. This CDR3 is 13 amino acids long. The germline V gene encodes CDR1 MDHEN and CDR2 SYDVKM. In nucleotides, the CDR3 is TGTGCCAGCACGGGACAGGGGGCCCGGACCCAGCATTTT. Its protein product is CASTGQGARTQHF.

The chain is built from TRBV6-5 and TRBJ1-1; 9 positions match TRBD1. V lost 7 bases and J lost 4; bases outside the gene matches: 4. The CDR3 totals 13 residues. Per the germline V gene, CDR1 is MNHEY and CDR2 is SVGAGI. The CDR3, as DNA: TGTGCCAGCAAGTTGGACAGGGGCACTGAAGCTTTCTTT. It translates to CASKLDRGTEAFF.

The chain couples TRBV7-2 to TRBJ2-1; D is perhaps TRBD1 (6 bases). Per the germline V gene, CDR1 is SGHTA and CDR2 is FQGNSA. V gave up 6 bases and J gave up 9 bases, with 9 bases separating them. The CDR3 runs 11 residues. The CDR3 is CASRTRGEQFF. CDR3 sequence (DNA): TGTGCCAGCAGGACCAGGGGTGAGCAGTTCTTC. The variable domain in full, completed from reference TRBV7-2 and TRBJ2-1, reads GAGVSQSPSNKVTEKGKDVELRCDPISGHTALYWYRQSLGQGLEFLIYFQGNSAPDKSGLPSDRFSAERTGGSVSTLTIQRTQQEDSAVYLCASRTRGEQFFGPGTRLTVL.

This clone was counted a single time. This chain links TRBV7-9 with TRBJ2-1, with 12 bases aligning to TRBD2. Germline V gene sequence: CDR1 SEHNR, CDR2 FQNEAQ (reference sequence). The V and J ends lost 5 bases and 9 bases, in that order; junction bases with no gene match: 17. The length of the CDR3 is 18 residues. The CDR3 protein is CASSRVGVRLAGVGEQFF. CDR3 DNA: TGTGCCAGCAGCCGAGTGGGGGTCCGACTAGCGGGAGTGGGTGAGCAGTTCTTC.

The genes are TRBV10-1 and TRBJ2-5; 12 nucleotides match TRBD2. The CDR3 has 15 residues. V lost 3 bases, J lost 3 bases, and 2 bases stayed unmatched. Looked up from germline, CDR1 is WNHNN and CDR2 is SYGVQD (reference sequence). CDR3 sequence reads: CASSDWTSGEETQYF. The CDR3 nucleotides are TGCGCCAGCAGTGACTGGACTAGCGGGGAAGAGACCCAGTACTTC.

The chain is built from TRBV30 and TRBJ1-2; D is uncertain. The CDR3 has 15 residues. V was clipped by 3 bases and J by 3 bases, with 17 bases between them. Germline V gives CDR1 GTSNPN, CDR2 SVGIG (reference sequence). The CDR3 nucleotides are TGTGCCTGGAGAACCCCAGGCCCCCAATACTATGGCTACACCTTC. It specifies CAWRTPGPQYYGYTF. Full variable domain (rest looked up from reference TRBV30 and TRBJ1-2): SQTIHQWPATLVQPVGSPLSLECTVEGTSNPNLYWYRQAAGRGLQLLFYSVGIGQISSEVPQNLSASRPQDRQFILSSKKLLLSDSGFYLCAWRTPGPQYYGYTFGSGTRLTVV.

This chain joins TRBV19 and TRBJ1-1, with TRBD1 matching over 10 bases. Germline CDR1 and CDR2: LNHDA and SQIVND (reference sequence). With V trimmed by 5 bases and J by 3 bases, 3 bases remained unmatched. The CDR3 sequence is 14 residues long. Here the CDR3 reads CASSLGQGYTEAFF. For the CDR3, the DNA is TGTGCCAGTAGTTTGGGACAGGGGTACACTGAAGCTTTCTTT.

The gene calls are TRBV2 and TRBJ1-5; D possibly corresponds to TRBD1 (5 bases). The CDR3 is made up of 19 amino acids. V was cut by 7 bases and J by 1 base, with 26 bases left in between. CDR1 SNHLY and CDR2 FYNNEI come from the germline V gene. The CDR3 sequence: CASTERGWWEVSSNQPQHF. Here the CDR3 DNA reads TGTGCCAGCACCGAGAGGGGTTGGTGGGAGGTATCCAGCAATCAGCCCCAGCATTTT.